This T cell receptor (beta chain) is from a study of T-cell memory formation after mild COVID-19. On the study more broadly: Clustering of TCRs was largely donor specific.

V shed 6 bases, J shed 8 bases, and the junction held 7 bases outside the gene matches. Germline CDR1 reads SGHTA; CDR2 reads FQGTGA. The CDR3 loop spans 15 amino acids. TCRdb re-analysed the 5' RACE reads in MiXCR, keeping a single row per CDR3 protein. The sample lists approximately 290,000 distinct CDR3 sequences, 15% to 20% occurring once. Notes on the study in general: Later expanders leaned CD4+, whereas clones that contracted between day 15 and 85 were balanced CD4/CD8.

About this clonotype: As yet, its antigen is unknown.

Material for sequencing was PBMCs or a T cell subset sorted from them (not recorded which). The chain couples TRBV7-3 to TRBJ2-1; 13 bases are a match to TRBD2. The TCR originated in a man between 18 and 35 years old who had mild COVID-19 (a few samples of this study predate the infection). Cell type and time point are not known. For the CDR3, the DNA is TGTGCCAGCAGTCTTGGGACTAGCGGGGTGGATGAGCAGTTCTTC. Its translation is CASSLGTSGVDEQFF. Drawing the rest from reference TRBV7-3 and TRBJ2-1, the complete variable domain is GAGVSQTPSNKVTEKGKYVELRCDPISGHTALYWYRQSLGQGPEFLIYFQGTGAADDSGLPNDRFFAVRPEGSVSTLKIQRTERGDSAVYLCASSLGTSGVDEQFFGPGTRLTVL.